The clone carrying this T cell receptor beta chain appeared many times. Its antigen is as yet unknown. Construction of TCR beta libraries relied on iRepertoire HTBI primers and on Arm-PCR targeting CDR3 regions. Authors' methods: Across samples, 50 to 65 TRBV and 13 to 15 TRBJ segments were found. TCRdb reprocessed the multiplex PCR reads with MiXCR, giving one entry per CDR3 protein. The V and J calls were determined by TCRdb, not by the authors. The sample consists of around 400,000 distinct CDR3 sequences, approximately 16% of them appearing once. V shed 6 bases and J shed 6 bases, with 12 bases lying between them. The CDR3 has 13 residues. Germline V gene data show CDR1 as SGHAT and CDR2 as FQNNGV. The sample is drawn from a study of regulatory T cells in long-lasting Graves disease. The time point is: newly diagnosed GD, antithyroid drugs for less than 3 months. The authors made the TCR library using RNA they extracted from PBMCs.

Study-level results: With persistent disease, TRBV28, TRBJ1-2 and TRBJ2-5 were the favored segments.

These data also formed part of another study, on T cells in Graves' hyperthyroidism and ophthalmopathy. That work states: The blood repertoire included most of the expanded thyroid clonotypes above 0.001. Researchers report that a 13 V-J model separated ophthalmopathy from stable hyperthyroidism.

The sequencing used peripheral blood mononuclear cells (PBMCs), collected at new diagnosis, from a patient treated with antithyroid drugs. This chain connects TRBV11-2 to TRBJ2-1, with D hard to call. This sequence originates from a woman aged 40 to 55 with Graves disease. The CDR3 nucleotides are TGTGCCAGCAGACACCCGAAGGTCAATGAGCAGTTCTTC. This codes for CASRHPKVNEQFF.